This entry lists 8 T cell receptor beta chains sequenced from one sample in a study of control samples from healthy donors and cancer patients (dated by TCRdb to the early 2020s). Libraries were made using the immunoSEQ multiplex PCR assay. TCRdb carries this immuneACCESS record with in-frame sequences only. Its versions omit some clonotypes, under half of them owing to an unresolved V gene in the studies checked, with the rest unexplained. In this sample the table shows 150,000 to 200,000 clones, roughly 90% of which occur a single time. The ten most abundant clones make up more than 10% of the sample. The specimen was blood. These receptors originate from a man aged 25-40 years in good health.

The rearrangement joins TRBV13 to TRBJ1-3; D gene uncertain. This CDR3 is 13 amino acids long. CDR1 and CDR2 (germline): PRHDT, FYEKMQ (reference sequence). V was pared by 11 bases and J by 0 bases, with 11 bases between. The CDR3 coding sequence is TGTGCCGTATCCACCAGCTCTGGAAACACCATATATTTT. Residues: CAVSTSSGNTIYF.

The V call is TRBV24-1, the J call TRBJ2-1; 10 bases are a match to TRBD2. CDR1 KGHDR and CDR2 SFDVKD come from the germline V gene. CDR3 length equals 15 residues. J was trimmed by 4 bases and V by 4 bases; bases with no gene match: 3. The CDR3: CATSDRTSGYNEQFF. The CDR3 coding sequence is TGTGCCACCAGTGACCGGACTAGCGGTTACAATGAGCAGTTCTTC.

This clone was detected once. The chain joins TRBV5-1 to TRBJ1-2; D gene uncertain. There are 13 residues in the CDR3. V was shortened by 5 bases and J by 4 bases, with 12 bases between the two germline ends. CDR1 is SGHRS, CDR2 YFSETQ, per germline. CDR3 region: CASSSDPGYGYTF. The CDR3 DNA sequence: TGCGCCAGCAGTTCGGACCCGGGCTATGGCTACACCTTC.

The chain combines TRBV12-5 with TRBJ1-2; possibly TRBD1 for D (5 bases). Germline lookup yields CDR1 LGHNT and CDR2 FRNRAP. The CDR3 has 15 residues. The germline V and J ends were trimmed by 0 bases and 5 bases, with 13 bases remaining between them. CDR3 in DNA: TGTGCTAGTGGTTTGGTTGGTACGGGGCGATATGGCTACACCTTC. As protein: CASGLVGTGRYGYTF.

The rearrangement links TRBV4-2 to TRBJ2-5; D call uncertain. V was pared by 1 base and J by 5 bases, with 8 bases between. CDR1 is LGHNA and CDR2 is YNFKEQ in the germline V gene. The CDR3 sequence is 13 residues long. The CDR3 loop is CASSQGNRETQYF. The DNA for the CDR3 is TGTGCCAGCAGCCAAGGTAATCGGGAGACCCAGTACTTC.

The rearrangement uses TRBV7-8 and TRBJ2-5; TRBD1 is a possible D gene (6 bases). This CDR3 is built from 15 residues. Germline V CDR1 and CDR2: SGHVS, FQNEAQ. V was trimmed by 3 bases and J by 3 bases, leaving 14 bases between them. CDR3 nucleotides: TGTGCCAGCAGCTTTCGGTGGGCAGGGGAAGAGACCCAGTACTTC. Amino acid sequence: CASSFRWAGEETQYF.

As regards this clone: This may be a read error, as it is one base from a much larger clone. J is TRBJ2-2 and V is TRBV19; 7 bases are a match to TRBD1. Trimming at V came to 7 bases and at J to 6 bases, leaving 5 bases not matched to a gene. This CDR3 is 13 amino acids long. Looked up from germline, CDR1 is LNHDA and CDR2 is SQIVND (reference sequence). The CDR3 sequence is CASKKGAAGELFF. Here the CDR3 DNA reads TGTGCCAGTAAGAAGGGGGCGGCCGGGGAGCTGTTTTTT.

This clone has a single count. This sequence joins TRBV28 and TRBJ1-2; 7 positions agree with TRBD1. The CDR3 is 15 residues long. CDR1 MDHEN and CDR2 SYDVKM come from the germline V gene. J was trimmed by 4 bases and V by 5 bases; bases with no gene match: 10. CDR3 nucleotide sequence: TGTGCCAGCAGTCAAAGGGGGACAGTCGGCTATGGCTACACCTTC. This translates into CASSQRGTVGYGYTF.